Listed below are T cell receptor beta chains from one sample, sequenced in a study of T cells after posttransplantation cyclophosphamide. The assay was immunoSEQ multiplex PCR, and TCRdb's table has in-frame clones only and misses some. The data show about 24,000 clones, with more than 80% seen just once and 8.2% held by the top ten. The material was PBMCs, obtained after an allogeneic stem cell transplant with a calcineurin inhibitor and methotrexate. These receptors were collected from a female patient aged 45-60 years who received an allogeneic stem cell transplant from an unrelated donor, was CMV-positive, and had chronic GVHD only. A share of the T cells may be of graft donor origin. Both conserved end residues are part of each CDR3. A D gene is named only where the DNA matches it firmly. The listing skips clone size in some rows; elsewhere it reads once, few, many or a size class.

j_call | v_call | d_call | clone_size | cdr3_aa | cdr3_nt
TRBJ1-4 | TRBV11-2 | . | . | CASSSQSGTNEKLFF | TGTGCCAGCAGCTCCCAATCAGGAACTAATGAAAAACTGTTTTTT
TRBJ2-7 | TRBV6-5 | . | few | CASSYSTGLSYEQYF | TGTGCCAGCAGTTACTCCACAGGCCTCTCCTACGAGCAGTACTTC
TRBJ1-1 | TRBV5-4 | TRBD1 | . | CASSLSLTGGMNTEAFF | TGTGCCAGCAGCTTGTCCCTCACAGGGGGAATGAACACTGAAGCTTTCTTT
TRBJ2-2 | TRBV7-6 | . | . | CASSLLGGSGELFF | TGTGCCAGCAGCTTACTCGGCGGGTCGGGGGAGCTGTTTTTT
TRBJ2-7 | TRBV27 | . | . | CASSPHRDEQYF | TGTGCCAGCAGTCCACACAGGGACGAGCAGTACTTC
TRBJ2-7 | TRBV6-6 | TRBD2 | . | CASRVGGRAYEQYF | TGTGCCAGCAGGGTAGGCGGGAGGGCCTACGAGCAGTACTTC
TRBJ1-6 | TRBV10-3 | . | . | CAIRTALTGDYNSPLHF | TGTGCCATCAGGACAGCCTTGACAGGCGACTATAATTCACCCCTCCACTTT
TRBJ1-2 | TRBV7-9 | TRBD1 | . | CASSTEAGGYGYTF | TGTGCCAGCAGCACGGAGGCAGGGGGCTATGGCTACACCTTC
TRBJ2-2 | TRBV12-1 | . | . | CASSFPWGVYTGELFF | TGTGCCAGCAGCTTTCCATGGGGCGTCTACACCGGGGAGCTGTTTTTT
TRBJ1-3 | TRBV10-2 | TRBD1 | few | CASSDRGGYNTIYF | TGCGCCAGCAGTGATAGAGGGGGCTACAACACCATATATTTT
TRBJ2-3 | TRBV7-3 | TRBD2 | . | CASSSARTSPFTDTQYF | TGTGCCAGCAGCTCGGCGAGGACTAGCCCATTCACAGATACGCAGTATTTT
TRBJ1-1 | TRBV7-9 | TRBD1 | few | CASSLMTGAASLEAFF | TGTGCCAGCAGCTTAATGACAGGGGCGGCGTCGCTTGAAGCTTTCTTT
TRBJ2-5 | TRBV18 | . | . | CASSPLAYETQYF | TGTGCCAGCTCACCACTAGCGTATGAGACCCAGTACTTC
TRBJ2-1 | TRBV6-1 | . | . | CASSLHREGEQFF | TGTGCCAGCAGTCTCCACAGGGAAGGAGAGCAGTTCTTC
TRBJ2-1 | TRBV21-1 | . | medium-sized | CASKSGMGYNEQFF | TGTGCCAGCAAAAGCGGGATGGGCTACAATGAGCAGTTCTTC
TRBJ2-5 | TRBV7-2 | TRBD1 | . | CASSLARSGGQTQYF | TGTGCCAGCAGCTTAGCGCGGTCAGGGGGCCAGACCCAGTACTTC
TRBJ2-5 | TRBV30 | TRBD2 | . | CAWSSAGTSSETQYF | TGTGCCTGGAGTTCAGCCGGGACTAGCAGTGAGACCCAGTACTTC
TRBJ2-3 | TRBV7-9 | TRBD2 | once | CASSGGTSGRTDTQYF | TGTGCCAGCAGCGGTGGGACTAGCGGGAGGACAGATACGCAGTATTTT
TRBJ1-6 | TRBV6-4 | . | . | CASSELQGTGSPLHF | TGTGCCAGCAGTGAACTACAGGGAACAGGATCACCCCTCCACTTT
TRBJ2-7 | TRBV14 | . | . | CASSPTGHEQYF | TGTGCCAGCAGCCCAACAGGCCACGAGCAGTACTTC
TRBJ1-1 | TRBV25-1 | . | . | CASSDQGNTEAFF | TGTGCCAGCAGTGACCAGGGAAACACTGAAGCTTTCTTT
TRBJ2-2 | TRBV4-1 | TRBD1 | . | CASTRTGGQNTGELFF | TGCGCCAGCACCCGTACAGGGGGACAGAACACCGGGGAGCTGTTTTTT
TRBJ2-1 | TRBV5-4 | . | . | CASSPPGGLSYNEQFF | TGTGCCAGCAGCCCTCCGGGGGGCCTCTCCTACAATGAGCAGTTCTTC
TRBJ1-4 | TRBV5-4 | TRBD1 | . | CASSLGDRGYEKLFF | TGTGCCAGCAGCTTGGGGGACAGGGGGTATGAAAAACTGTTTTTT
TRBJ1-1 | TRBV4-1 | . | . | CASSQDLGQGARMNTEAFF | TGCGCCAGCAGCCAAGATCTCGGTCAGGGTGCGCGGATGAACACTGAAGCTTTCTTT
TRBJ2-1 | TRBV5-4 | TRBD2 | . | CASSSSSSGILSYNEQFF | TGTGCCAGCAGCAGCTCTAGCAGCGGGATCCTCTCCTACAATGAGCAGTTCTTC
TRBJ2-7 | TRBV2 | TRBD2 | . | CASSELGLAGAWATEQYF | TGTGCCAGCAGTGAATTGGGACTAGCGGGAGCATGGGCTACCGAGCAGTACTTC
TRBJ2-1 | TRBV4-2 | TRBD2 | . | CASSQDEAGALWNEQFF | TGTGCCAGCAGCCAAGATGAGGCGGGAGCGCTGTGGAATGAGCAGTTCTTC
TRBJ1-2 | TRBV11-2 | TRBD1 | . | CASSPDRAGGYGYTF | TGTGCCAGCAGCCCCGACAGGGCCGGGGGCTATGGCTACACCTTC
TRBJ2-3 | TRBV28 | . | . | CASSSGTVGLGGTSTQYF | TGTGCCAGCAGTTCCGGGACAGTGGGACTAGGGGGGACAAGTACGCAGTATTTT
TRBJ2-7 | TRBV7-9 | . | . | CASSLGISRDEQYF | TGTGCCAGCAGCTTAGGTATTAGCCGTGACGAGCAGTACTTC
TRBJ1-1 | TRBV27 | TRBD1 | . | CASSSGQGLNTEAFF | TGTGCCAGCAGTTCGGGACAGGGGCTGAACACTGAAGCTTTCTTT
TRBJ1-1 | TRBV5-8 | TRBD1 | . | CASRSGTVTEAFF | TGTGCCAGCAGATCAGGGACAGTCACTGAAGCTTTCTTT